This passage covers 18 T cell receptor beta chains from one sample sequenced in a study of T cell responses to AZD1222 COVID-19 vaccine. Repertoires were generated with immunoSEQ multiplex PCR, while TCRdb's copy carries only in-frame clones and drops some. The sample lists around 140,000 clones, 85% to 95% occurring once. The sample was peripheral blood, taken on day 0 of AZD1222 vaccination. The source of these receptors is an adult in good health.

The V gene is TRBV29-1, the J gene TRBJ1-2; 8 bases are shared with TRBD1. V was pared by 6 bases and J by 5 bases, with 8 bases of the junction left unmatched. Germline-derived CDR1 and CDR2 are SQVTM and ANQGSEA. This CDR3 has 13 residues. The CDR3 DNA is TGCAGCGTAGGATCGGACAGGGTTTATGGCTACACCTTC. Amino acid sequence: CSVGSDRVYGYTF.

The chain links TRBV5-1 to TRBJ2-3, with TRBD2 matching over 8 bases. The CDR3 extends over 15 amino acids. The germline CDR1 and CDR2 sequences are SGHRS and YFSETQ. J was trimmed by 0 bases and V by 4 bases; bases with no gene match: 4. The CDR3 nucleotides read TGCGCCAGCAGCCCGATAGCGGGAAGCACAGATACGCAGTATTTT. Protein: CASSPIAGSTDTQYF.

The V gene is TRBV19, the J gene TRBJ2-7; the match to TRBD2 covers 13 bases. This CDR3 has 15 amino acids. With V trimmed by 5 bases and J by 2 bases, 3 bases remained unmatched. Per germline, CDR1 LNHDA and CDR2 SQIVND (reference sequence). The CDR3 protein is CASSLGLAGPYEQYF. CDR3 bases: TGTGCCAGTAGTCTGGGACTAGCGGGACCCTACGAGCAGTACTTC. Based on the CDR3 plus reference TRBV19 and TRBJ2-7, the full variable domain is DGGITQSPKYLFRKEGQNVTLSCEQNLNHDAMYWYRQDPGQGLRLIYYSQIVNDFQKGDIAEGYSVSREKKESFPLTVTSAQKNPTAFYLCASSLGLAGPYEQYFGPGTRLTVT.

This chain links TRBV4-2 with TRBJ1-4; D unclear. This CDR3 comprises 16 residues. With 1 base removed from V and 2 bases from J, the gap between germline ends came to 11 bases. Germline V gene lookup returns CDR1 LGHNA and CDR2 YNFKEQ. CDR3 sequence: CASSQVSGWTNEKLFF. CDR3 in DNA: TGTGCCAGCAGCCAAGTATCGGGGTGGACTAATGAAAAACTGTTTTTT.

The rearrangement joins TRBV27 to TRBJ1-2; TRBD1 aligns across 7 bases. Germline CDR1 and CDR2: MNHEY and SMNVEV (reference sequence). There are 13 residues in the CDR3. The V gene end was trimmed by 3 bases and the J gene end by 7 bases; junction bases not matched to a gene: 5. CDR3 in amino acids: CASSFQGGIGYTF. The DNA for the CDR3 is TGTGCCAGCAGTTTTCAGGGGGGCATTGGCTACACCTTC.

The J gene is TRBJ2-7, the V gene TRBV10-3; D is unclear. The CDR3 spans 12 residues. Germline V lookup: CDR1 ENHRY, CDR2 SYGVKD. Trimming took off 8 bases at V and 6 bases at J, with 14 bases between the two ends. The CDR3 DNA is TGTGCCATCGGCGTGGGAAACGGCGAGCAGTACTTC. It translates to CAIGVGNGEQYF.

V and J are TRBV19 and TRBJ1-6; TRBD1 aligns across 9 bases. Germline CDR1 is LNHDA and CDR2 is SQIVND (reference sequence). V trimming: 4 bases; J trimming: 10 bases; junction bases outside the gene matches: 8. The CDR3 loop spans 15 amino acids. This CDR3 is CASSTTGGADSPLHF. CDR3 nucleotides: TGTGCCAGTAGTACTACAGGGGGCGCGGACTCACCCCTCCACTTT.

The chain recombines TRBV4-1 with TRBJ1-2; 10 bases are shared with TRBD1. Germline CDR1 reads MGHRA; CDR2 reads YSYEKL. After removal of 1 base from V and 8 bases from J, the junction contained 7 bases not matched to a gene. The CDR3 is 15 residues long. Written as DNA, the CDR3 is TGCGCCAGCAGCCAAGCCGGACAGGGGGAGAGGGGCTACACCTTC. This gives the protein CASSQAGQGERGYTF.

The DNA for the CDR3 is TGCGCCAGCAGTGAGTCGATGGCCACCTACGAGCAGTACTTC. The encoded protein is CASSESMATYEQYF. The rearrangement links TRBV10-1 to TRBJ2-7; no firm D call. The CDR3 spans 14 residues. The V end was cut by 0 bases, the J end by 2 bases, with 8 bases between. CDR1 and CDR2 from the germline V gene are WNHNN and SYGVQD (reference sequence).

V is TRBV29-1 and J is TRBJ2-1; 8 bases align to TRBD2. The trim removed 7 bases at V and 3 bases at J, leaving 8 bases unmatched. The CDR3 extends over 14 amino acids. Per germline, CDR1 SQVTM and CDR2 ANQGSEA. The CDR3, as DNA: TGCAGCGCTCCAAAGCGGGAGAGCTACAATGAGCAGTTCTTC. Protein sequence: CSAPKRESYNEQFF.

The CDR3 loop reads CASSPLAGGTGELFF. CDR3 sequence (DNA): TGTGCCAGCAGCCCTCTAGCGGGAGGGACCGGGGAGCTGTTTTTT. The V and J genes are TRBV28 and TRBJ2-2, with 12 bases aligning to TRBD2. The V gene end was trimmed by 6 bases and the J gene end by 5 bases; junction bases not matched to a gene: 4. The germline CDR1 and CDR2 sequences are MDHEN and SYDVKM. The CDR3 contains 15 residues.

This clone was observed once. The V call is TRBV2, the J call TRBJ2-5, with 8 bases fitting TRBD1. The V gene's germline CDR1 is SNHLY and CDR2 FYNNEI. This CDR3 region has 15 residues. V was pared by 4 bases and J by 5 bases, with 9 bases of the junction left unmatched. CDR3 protein: CASSGGRGRAETQYF. The CDR3 nucleotides are TGTGCCAGCAGTGGGGGCAGGGGGCGGGCGGAGACCCAGTACTTC.

V and J are TRBV15 and TRBJ1-1; D remains unclear. Germline CDR1 is LNHNV and CDR2 is YYDKDF (reference sequence). The V end was cut by 1 base, the J end by 6 bases, with 9 bases between. The CDR3 is 13 amino acids. The CDR3 reads CATSRGGRAEAFF. In DNA, the CDR3 is TGTGCCACCAGCAGAGGAGGTAGGGCTGAAGCTTTCTTT.

The chain is built from TRBV18 and TRBJ1-1; D is undetermined. The germline CDR1 and CDR2 sequences are KGHSH and LQKENI. The ends were cut back, 3 bases at V and 10 bases at J, with 15 bases in the middle. This CDR3 contains 13 residues. The DNA for the CDR3 is TGTGCCAGCTCACCGAGTAACGGGATTGGAGCTTTCTTT. It specifies CASSPSNGIGAFF.

The genes are TRBV28 and TRBJ1-1, with D tentatively TRBD1 (6 bases). V lost 6 bases to trimming and J lost 10 bases, with 27 bases between them. Per the germline V gene, CDR1 is MDHEN and CDR2 is SYDVKM. This CDR3 contains 16 residues. Written as DNA, the CDR3 is TGTGCCAGCAGCCCGACAGGCATCGGGAGCATTAGGGGAGCTTTCTTT. As protein: CASSPTGIGSIRGAFF.

The sample holds a few counts of this clone. The chain joins TRBV18 to TRBJ2-2; D gene uncertain. Germline V gene data show CDR1 as KGHSH and CDR2 as LQKENI. The V end was cut by 3 bases, the J end by 4 bases, with 15 bases between. The CDR3 loop spans 16 amino acids. CDR3 sequence: CASSPNLAGGTGELFF. DNA of the CDR3: TGTGCCAGCTCACCCAATCTCGCTGGTGGCACCGGGGAGCTGTTTTTT.

This rearrangement joins TRBV20-1 to TRBJ2-7; the D is unclear. Germline CDR1 and CDR2: DFQATT and SNEGSKA (reference sequence). V was clipped by 3 bases and J by 3 bases, with 15 bases between them. This CDR3 region has 14 residues. The CDR3 protein is CSASKVTNFYEQYF. In DNA, the CDR3 is TGCAGTGCTAGTAAAGTAACGAACTTCTACGAGCAGTACTTC.

This clone is a singleton in its sample. The V call is TRBV29-1, the J call TRBJ2-1, with TRBD2 matching 10 bases. The length of the CDR3 is 14 residues. With V trimmed by 3 bases and J by 9 bases, 8 bases remained unmatched. The germline V gene has CDR1 SQVTM and CDR2 ANQGSEA. As DNA, the CDR3 is TGCAGCGTTGACGTAGCGGGAGGAGCAGGTGAGCAGTTCTTC. Translated, it gives CSVDVAGGAGEQFF.